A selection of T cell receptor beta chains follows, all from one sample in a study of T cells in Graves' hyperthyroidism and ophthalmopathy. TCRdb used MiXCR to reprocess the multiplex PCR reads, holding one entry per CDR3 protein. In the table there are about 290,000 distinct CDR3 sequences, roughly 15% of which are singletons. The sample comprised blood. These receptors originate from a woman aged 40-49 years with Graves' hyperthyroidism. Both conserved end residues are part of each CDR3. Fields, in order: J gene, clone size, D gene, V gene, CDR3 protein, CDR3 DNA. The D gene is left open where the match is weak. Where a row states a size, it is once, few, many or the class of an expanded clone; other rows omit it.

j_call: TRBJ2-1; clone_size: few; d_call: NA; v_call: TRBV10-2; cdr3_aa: CASGSSYNEQFF; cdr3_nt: TGCGCCAGCGGGAGCTCCTACAATGAGCAGTTCTTC
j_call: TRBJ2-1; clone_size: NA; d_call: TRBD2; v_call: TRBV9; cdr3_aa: CASSLRLAGVRNEQFF; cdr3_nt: TGTGCCAGCAGCCTCAGACTAGCGGGAGTCCGGAATGAGCAGTTCTTC
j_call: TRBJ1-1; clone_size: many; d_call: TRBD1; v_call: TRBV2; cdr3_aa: CASSDEGQGVFNTEAFF; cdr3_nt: TGTGCCAGCAGTGATGAGGGACAGGGGGTATTTAACACTGAAGCTTTCTTT
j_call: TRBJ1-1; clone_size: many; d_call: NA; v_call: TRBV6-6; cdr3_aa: CASSYVENTEAFF; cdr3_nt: TGTGCCAGCAGTTACGTGGAAAACACTGAAGCTTTCTTT
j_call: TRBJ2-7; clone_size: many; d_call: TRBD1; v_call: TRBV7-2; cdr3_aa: CASSTTPGTGVEQYF; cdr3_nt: TGTGCCAGCAGCACTACCCCCGGGACAGGTGTCGAGCAGTACTTC
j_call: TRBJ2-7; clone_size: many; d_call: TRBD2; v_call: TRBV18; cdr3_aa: CASSPTSGRREQYF; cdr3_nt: TGTGCCAGCTCACCGACTAGCGGCCGTCGGGAGCAGTACTTC
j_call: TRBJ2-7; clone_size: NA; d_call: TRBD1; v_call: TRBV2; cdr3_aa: CASSWTAPGRGREQYF; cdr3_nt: TGTGCCAGCAGCTGGACAGCCCCGGGCAGGGGGCGCGAGCAGTACTTC
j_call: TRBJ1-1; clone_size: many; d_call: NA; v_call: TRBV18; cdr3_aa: CASRLEGNTEAFF; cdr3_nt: TGTGCCAGCAGACTAGAGGGTAACACTGAAGCTTTCTTT
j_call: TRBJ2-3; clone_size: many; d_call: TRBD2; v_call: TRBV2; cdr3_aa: CASRVAGVIDTQYF; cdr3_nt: TGTGCCAGCAGGGTAGCGGGAGTGATAGATACGCAGTATTTT
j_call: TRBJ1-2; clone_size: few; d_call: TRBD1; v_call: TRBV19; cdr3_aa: CASSMGTGGSYGYTF; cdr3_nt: TGTGCCAGTAGTATGGGAACAGGGGGTTCTTATGGCTACACCTTC
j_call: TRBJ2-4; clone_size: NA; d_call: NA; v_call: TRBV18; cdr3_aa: CASSPGIAENIQYF; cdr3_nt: TGTGCCAGCTCACCAGGGATAGCGGAAAACATTCAGTACTTC
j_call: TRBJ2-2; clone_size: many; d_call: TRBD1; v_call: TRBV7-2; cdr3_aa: CASSPWTGGAPGELFF; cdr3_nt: TGTGCCAGCAGCCCATGGACAGGGGGCGCCCCCGGGGAGCTGTTTTTT
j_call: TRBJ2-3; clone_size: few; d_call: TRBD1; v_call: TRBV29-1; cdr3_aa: CSVEPSDRGTQYF; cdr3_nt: TGCAGCGTTGAACCTTCAGACAGGGGGACGCAGTATTTT
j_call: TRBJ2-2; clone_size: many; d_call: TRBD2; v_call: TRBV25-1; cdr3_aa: CASSESPPRGRPLGELFF; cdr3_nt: TGTGCCAGCAGTGAATCCCCCCCCCGCGGGAGACCCTTAGGGGAGCTGTTTTTT
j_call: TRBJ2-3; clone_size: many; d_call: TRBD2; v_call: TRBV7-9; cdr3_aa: CASSGLAGAGTDTQYF; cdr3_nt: TGTGCCAGCAGCGGACTAGCGGGAGCGGGCACAGATACGCAGTATTTT
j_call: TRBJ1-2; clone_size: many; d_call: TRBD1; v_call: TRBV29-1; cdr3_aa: CSVEQGVAGDYGYTF; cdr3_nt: TGCAGCGTTGAACAGGGGGTCGCAGGTGACTATGGCTACACCTTC
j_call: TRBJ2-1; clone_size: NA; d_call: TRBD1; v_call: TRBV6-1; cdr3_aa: CASSDTTGAGVDEQFF; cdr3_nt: TGTGCCAGCAGTGACACTACAGGGGCCGGGGTAGATGAGCAGTTCTTC
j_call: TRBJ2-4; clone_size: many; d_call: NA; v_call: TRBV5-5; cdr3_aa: CASSRPRQKGIQYF; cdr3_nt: TGTGCCAGCAGCCGGCCCCGACAGAAGGGCATTCAGTACTTC
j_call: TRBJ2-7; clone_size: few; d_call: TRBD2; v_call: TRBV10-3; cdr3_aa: CAIRPFASGGYEQYF; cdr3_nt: TGTGCCATCAGGCCCTTCGCTAGCGGGGGGTACGAGCAGTACTTC
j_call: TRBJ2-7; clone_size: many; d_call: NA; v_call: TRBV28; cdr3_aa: CASSPWDWSYEQYF; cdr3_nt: TGTGCCAGCAGTCCTTGGGACTGGTCCTACGAGCAGTACTTC
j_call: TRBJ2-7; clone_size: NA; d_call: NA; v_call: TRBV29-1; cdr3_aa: CSAQVVRGEQYF; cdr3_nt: TGCAGCGCTCAGGTTGTCCGGGGCGAGCAGTACTTC
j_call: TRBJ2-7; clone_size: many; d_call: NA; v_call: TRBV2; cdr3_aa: CASGSSLDEQYF; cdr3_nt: TGTGCCAGCGGTTCCTCCCTCGACGAGCAGTACTTC
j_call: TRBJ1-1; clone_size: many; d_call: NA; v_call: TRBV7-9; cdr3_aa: CASSMSDTEAFF; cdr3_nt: TGTGCCAGCAGCATGTCAGACACTGAAGCTTTCTTT
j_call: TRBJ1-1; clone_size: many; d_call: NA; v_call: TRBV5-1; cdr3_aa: CASSLGLGNTEAFF; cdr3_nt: TGCGCCAGCAGCTTGGGTTTGGGGAACACTGAAGCTTTCTTT
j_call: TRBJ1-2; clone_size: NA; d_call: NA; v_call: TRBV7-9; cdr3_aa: CASSKDSGSYGYTF; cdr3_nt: TGTGCCAGCAGCAAGGACAGTGGTAGCTATGGCTACACCTTC
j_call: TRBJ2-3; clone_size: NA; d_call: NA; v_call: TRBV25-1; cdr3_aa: CASSGWETDTQYF; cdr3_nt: TGTGCCAGCAGTGGGTGGGAGACAGATACGCAGTATTTT
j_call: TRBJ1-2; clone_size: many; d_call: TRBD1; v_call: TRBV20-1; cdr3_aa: CSARDRGTGEAARGYTF; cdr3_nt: TGCAGTGCTAGAGATCGCGGGACAGGGGAAGCGGCGCGCGGCTACACCTTC
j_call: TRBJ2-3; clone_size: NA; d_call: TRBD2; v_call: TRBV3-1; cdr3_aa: CASSRGTSGDTQYF; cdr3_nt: TGTGCCAGCAGCCGGGGGACTAGCGGGGATACGCAGTATTTT
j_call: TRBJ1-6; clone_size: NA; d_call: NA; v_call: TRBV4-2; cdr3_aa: CASSQASLRGPGNSPLHF; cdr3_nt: TGTGCCAGCAGCCAAGCCTCCCTACGTGGTCCTGGTAATTCACCCCTCCACTTT
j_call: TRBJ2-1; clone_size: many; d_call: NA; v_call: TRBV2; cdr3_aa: CASSLQGIHEQFF; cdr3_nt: TGTGCCAGCAGTCTACAGGGTATTCATGAGCAGTTCTTC